The rows below give T cell receptor beta chains drawn from one sample of a study of shared clonotypes between healthy human individuals. TCRdb's table, derived via immunoSEQ multiplex PCR, lists solely in-frame clones and lacks some. The data show hundreds of thousands of clones, 85% to 95% seen once. Sequencing was done on a sample of naive CD8+ T cells sorted from blood. The receptors were gathered from a woman in her 30s in good health. CDR3s leave out the opening cysteine and the closing phenylalanine or tryptophan. The listing skips clone size in some rows; elsewhere it reads once, few, many or a size class.

v_call	clone_size	j_call	cdr3_aa
TRBV25-1	-	TRBJ2-5	ASSGGETQY
TRBV28	once	TRBJ1-1	ASSLLRGSTEAF
TRBV21-1	-	TRBJ1-1	ASSKAPDRSGTEAF
TRBV28	-	TRBJ2-7	ASTFGTGVVSEQY
TRBV25-1	-	TRBJ1-2	ASSDGGHGYT
TRBV7-9	-	-	ASSPGRAYEQY
TRBV19	once	TRBJ2-3	ASSIDGDTQY
TRBV28	-	TRBJ2-5	ASSWHWSSGQETQY
TRBV19	-	TRBJ1-5	ASSLSDFYSNQPQH
TRBV5-1	-	TRBJ2-1	ASSLMRENNEQF
TRBV9	-	TRBJ2-7	ASSVGGRKTYEQY
TRBV6-6	-	TRBJ2-1	ASAPVLAGGNEQF
TRBV7-8	-	TRBJ2-7	ASSPPLGGEGYEQY
TRBV19	-	TRBJ1-5	ASSIDGTLYSNQPQH
TRBV27	-	TRBJ2-1	ASSFANEQF
TRBV4-1	-	-	ATARREEKYEQY
TRBV12-2	few	TRBJ1-5	ASRLCGGAQPQH
TRBV11-2	-	TRBJ2-7	ASSLLSYEQY
TRBV15	-	TRBJ2-3	ATSRDLARGDTQY
TRBV28	-	TRBJ2-1	ASRGLAGRNEQF
TRBV7-9	-	TRBJ2-7	ASSPGLAGANEQY
TRBV14	-	TRBJ2-1	ASSRRMAYNEQF
TRBV6-5	-	TRBJ1-2	ASLGDGTNYGYT
TRBV28	once	TRBJ2-3	ASRLIAGADTQY
TRBV28	-	TRBJ1-6	ASSIRDRGNSPLH
TRBV19	-	TRBJ1-1	ASRRQGLGTEAF
TRBV4-2	once	TRBJ2-1	ASSQGADLGFGYNEQF
TRBV7-9	-	TRBJ2-7	ASSLGVGYEQY
TRBV29-1	-	TRBJ2-5	SVLNTPETQY
TRBV5-1	-	TRBJ2-7	ASSPALGYEQY
TRBV15	-	TRBJ2-6	ATSTRTSGANVLT
TRBV9	-	TRBJ1-3	ASRADSYSGNTIY
TRBV14	-	TRBJ2-3	ASSQASRSTDTQY
TRBV5-8	-	TRBJ1-2	ASSLVWDGYT
TRBV11-2	-	TRBJ2-7	ASSLGQIGYEQY
TRBV7-9	few	TRBJ2-4	ASSFGAGEVNIQY
TRBV13	-	TRBJ1-1	ASSLEGRNTEAF
TRBV27	-	TRBJ2-7	ASSLSMGSSYEQY
TRBV7-8	once	TRBJ2-7	ASSPPSQLEQY
TRBV15	-	TRBJ2-1	AAAGHVGGTYNEQF
TRBV6-1	-	TRBJ1-4	ASRVTGATNEKLF
TRBV10-2	-	TRBJ2-5	ASSESGETQY
TRBV27	once	TRBJ2-1	ASSFRGGYNEQF
TRBV28	-	TRBJ2-1	ASSSPSGNSYNEQF
TRBV28	-	TRBJ1-4	ASSLRQLGEKLF
TRBV19	-	TRBJ2-1	ASRTDYNEQF
TRBV7-8	-	TRBJ1-1	ASSLERQGNTEAF
TRBV4-1	-	TRBJ2-5	ASSQAGAETQY
TRBV5-6	-	TRBJ2-7	ASSLSDGTRYYEQY
TRBV11-2	-	TRBJ2-2	ASSLGTSGRPSTGELF
TRBV6-1	-	TRBJ2-7	ASSEAGGGFYEQY
TRBV15	-	TRBJ2-7	ATSSGIGYEQY
TRBV30	few	TRBJ1-2	AWSVMWGSGYT
TRBV9	-	TRBJ2-1	ASSVGLAGGGWSYNEQF
TRBV14	-	TRBJ2-7	ASGPRDGVYEQY
TRBV5-8	-	TRBJ1-2	ASSLGPSNYGYT
TRBV27	-	TRBJ2-1	ASSRGLADLYNEQF